One sample yielded the 5 T cell receptor beta chains listed below, sequenced in a study of OX40 agonist ivuxolimab in advanced cancers. The repertoire was sequenced with immunoSEQ multiplex PCR; TCRdb's copy has only in-frame clones and lacks some. The sample contains 45,000 to 60,000 clones, 88% of which appear only once. Sequencing used CD4+ or CD8+ T cells sorted from blood, obtained in a trial of the OX40 agonist ivuxolimab. These receptor sequences come from an adult with an advanced solid tumor such as melanoma, head and neck, liver or kidney cancer.

The chain uses TRBV4-3 and TRBJ1-2, with D unclear. From germline, CDR1 is LGHNA and CDR2 YSLEER. Trimming stripped 3 bases from V and 7 bases from J, with 21 bases between. The CDR3 loop spans 16 amino acids. The CDR3 is CASSHTETAAQVGYTF. Written as DNA, the CDR3 is TGCGCCAGCAGCCACACAGAAACCGCGGCCCAGGTTGGCTACACCTTC.

V gene TRBV5-1 combines with J gene TRBJ2-3; perhaps TRBD2 as D (6 bases). The CDR3 contains 18 residues. The V end was cut by 4 bases, the J end by 9 bases, with 30 bases between. Germline V CDR1 and CDR2: SGHRS, YFSETQ. The DNA of the CDR3 is TGCGCCAGCAGCACAAACTTTCAAAGCGGGCCCGTACGGGGGACGCAGTATTTT. Its protein is CASSTNFQSGPVRGTQYF.

This clone was recorded once. The chain is built from TRBV19 and TRBJ2-1; D is uncertain. From germline, CDR1 is LNHDA and CDR2 SQIVND (reference sequence). Trimming shortened V by 1 base and J by 10 bases, and 20 bases separated the two germline ends. CDR3 length equals 16 residues. CDR3 coding DNA: TGTGCCAGTAGTATAGTATCGGGCGGACCCATTCTCGAGCAGTTCTTC. Amino acids: CASSIVSGGPILEQFF.

The chain recombines TRBV4-2 with TRBJ1-1, with D tentatively TRBD1 (6 bases). The CDR3 is 14 amino acids. Germline V CDR1 and CDR2: LGHNA, YNFKEQ. V was clipped by 3 bases and J by 5 bases, with 13 bases between them. CDR3 in DNA: TGTGCCAGCAGCCACGAAGGGGGGGGAACTGAAGCTTTCTTT. Its protein is CASSHEGGGTEAFF.

The V call is TRBV6-5, the J call TRBJ2-7; D possibly corresponds to TRBD2 (6 bases). The CDR3 runs 15 residues. Germline CDR1 and CDR2: MNHEY and SVGAGI. V lost 0 bases and J lost 3, with 12 bases in between. The CDR3 protein is CASSYSDSGGYEQYF. CDR3 bases: TGTGCCAGCAGTTACTCCGATAGCGGCGGCTACGAGCAGTACTTC.